What follows describes a single TCR beta chain. No antigen is known for it. Sequencing was performed with immunoSEQ multiplex PCR; in TCRdb, only in-frame clones are kept and a portion is missing. Here the sample spans roughly 56,000 clones, more than 75% being singletons. This entry comes from a study of OX40 agonist ivuxolimab in advanced cancers. Study-wide results and limits: CD4+ and CD8+ T cells in blood underwent clonal expansion by week 6 at 0.1 to 3.0 mg/kg. Certain nonresponders likewise exhibited a low normalized T-cell clonal expansion. Partial responders dosed at 0.1-3.0 mg/kg displayed clonal expansion ranking among the lowest.

The germline V gene has CDR1 SGHAT and CDR2 FQNNGV. The CDR3 consists of 16 residues. The germline V and J ends were trimmed by 5 bases and 1 base, with 12 bases remaining between them. Autoimmune disease history or systemic immunosuppression was exclusionary. Material: CD4+ or CD8+ T cells sorted from blood, obtained in a trial of the OX40 agonist ivuxolimab. The chain links TRBV11-2 to TRBJ2-6; D is uncertain. This receptor was obtained from an adult with an advanced solid tumor such as melanoma, head and neck, liver or kidney cancer. CDR3 coding DNA: TGTGCCAGCAGCATTAAAGGGATTTCTGGGGCCAACGTCCTGACTTTC. It translates to CASSIKGISGANVLTF.